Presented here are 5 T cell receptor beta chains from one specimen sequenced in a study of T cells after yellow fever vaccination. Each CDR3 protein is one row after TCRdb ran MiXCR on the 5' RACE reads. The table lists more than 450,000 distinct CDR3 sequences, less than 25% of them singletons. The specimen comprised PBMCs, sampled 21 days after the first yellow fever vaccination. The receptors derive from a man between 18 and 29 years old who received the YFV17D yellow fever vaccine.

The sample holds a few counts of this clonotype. CDR3 region: CASSLEQGREKLFF. The CDR3, as DNA: TGTGCCAGCAGCTTAGAACAGGGGCGAGAAAAACTGTTTTTT. The genes are TRBV7-8 and TRBJ1-4, with 7 bases matching TRBD1. CDR1 is SGHVS and CDR2 is FQNEAQ in the germline V gene. V lost 1 base, J lost 8 bases, and 4 bases stayed unmatched. This CDR3 has 14 residues.

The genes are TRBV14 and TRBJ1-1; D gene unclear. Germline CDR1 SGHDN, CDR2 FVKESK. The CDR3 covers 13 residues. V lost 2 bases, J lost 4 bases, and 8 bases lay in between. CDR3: CASSQTRFTEAFF. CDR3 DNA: TGTGCCAGCAGCCAAACTCGGTTCACTGAAGCTTTCTTT.

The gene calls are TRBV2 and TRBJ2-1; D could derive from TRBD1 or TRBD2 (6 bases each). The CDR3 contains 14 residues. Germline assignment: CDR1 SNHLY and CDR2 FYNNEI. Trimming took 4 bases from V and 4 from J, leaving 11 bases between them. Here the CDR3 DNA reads TGTGCCAGCAGTGTGGGGGGCCAATACAATGAGCAGTTCTTC. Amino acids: CASSVGGQYNEQFF.

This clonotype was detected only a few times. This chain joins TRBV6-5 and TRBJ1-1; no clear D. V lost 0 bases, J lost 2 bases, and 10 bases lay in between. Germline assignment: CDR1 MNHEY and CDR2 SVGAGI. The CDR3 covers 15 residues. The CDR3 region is CASSYSIGVNTEAFF. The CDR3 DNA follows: TGTGCCAGCAGTTACTCGATCGGGGTAAACACTGAAGCTTTCTTT.

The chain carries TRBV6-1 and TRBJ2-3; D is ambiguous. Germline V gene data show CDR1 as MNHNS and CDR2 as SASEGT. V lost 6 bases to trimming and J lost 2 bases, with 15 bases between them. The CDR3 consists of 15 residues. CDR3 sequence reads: CASSRIIPTTDTQYF. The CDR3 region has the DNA TGTGCCAGCAGCCGGATCATACCTACCACAGATACGCAGTATTTT.